This TCR beta chain is from a study of blood T cells in healthy people across ages. Study observations and caveats: PBMCs that were unsorted prevented a conclusive naive versus antigen-experienced comparison.

The authors ran a second PCR of about 7 to 12 cycles using a sample-barcoded 5' primer and a J-beta primer mix. MiXCR, applied by TCRdb to the 5' RACE reads, yields one record per CDR3 protein. The sample shows around 990,000 distinct CDR3 sequences, more than 30% of them seen only once. This CDR3 contains 15 residues. Germline CDR1 LNHDA, CDR2 SQIVND (reference sequence). With 4 bases clipped from V and 8 bases from J, the junction kept 10 bases outside the gene matches. With respect to this clonotype: Its antigen is unknown.

Sequenced: blood. This receptor was identified in a man aged 18 to 35 in good health. The V call is TRBV19, the J call TRBJ2-2; TRBD1 aligns across 7 bases. The CDR3 here is CASSTWDSPRGELFF. The DNA of the CDR3 is TGTGCCAGTAGTACCTGGGACAGTCCTAGAGGGGAGCTGTTTTTT.